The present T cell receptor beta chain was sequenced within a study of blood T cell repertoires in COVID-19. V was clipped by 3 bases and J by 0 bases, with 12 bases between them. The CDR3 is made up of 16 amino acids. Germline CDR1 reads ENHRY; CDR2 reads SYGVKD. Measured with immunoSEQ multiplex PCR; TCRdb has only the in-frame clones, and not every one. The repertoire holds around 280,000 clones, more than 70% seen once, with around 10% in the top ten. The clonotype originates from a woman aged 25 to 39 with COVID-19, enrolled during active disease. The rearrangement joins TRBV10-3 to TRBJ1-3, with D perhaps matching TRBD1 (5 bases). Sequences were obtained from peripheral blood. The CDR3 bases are TGTGCCATCAGTGATTCCTGGCAGGGCTCTGGAAACACCATATATTTT. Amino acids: CAISDSWQGSGNTIYF.